This record covers a single TCR beta chain. Antigen: not known. Generated by immunoSEQ multiplex PCR, the TCRdb table keeps only in-frame clones and is missing some. The sample carries 250,000 or so clones, around nine tenths recorded once. V shed 4 bases, J shed 6 bases, and the junction held 11 bases outside the gene matches. The germline V gene encodes CDR1 SGHKS and CDR2 YYEKEE (reference sequence). The CDR3 loop spans 16 amino acids. As to treatment: some 20 received Ad26.COV2.S at low or high dose, single or two shots; several received placebo; per-sample allocation not given. Collection of samples fell on day 63 after the first vaccine or placebo injection. This person who donated was an adult of 18-55 years in Boston. The entry originates in a study of Ad26.COV2.S vaccination and SARS-CoV-2 variants. General study points: An underestimation of total T cell responses may have resulted from the TCR breadth and depth analyses.

The chain couples TRBV5-5 to TRBJ2-1; 9 positions match TRBD2. The receptor was isolated from a person aged 18 to 59 who received the Ad26.COV2.S COVID-19 vaccine or a placebo. Specimen: peripheral blood, collected in a trial of Ad26.COV2.S vaccine versus placebo. The CDR3: CASSPASGISVNEQFF. DNA of the CDR3: TGTGCCAGCAGCCCAGCTAGCGGGATATCTGTCAATGAGCAGTTCTTC.